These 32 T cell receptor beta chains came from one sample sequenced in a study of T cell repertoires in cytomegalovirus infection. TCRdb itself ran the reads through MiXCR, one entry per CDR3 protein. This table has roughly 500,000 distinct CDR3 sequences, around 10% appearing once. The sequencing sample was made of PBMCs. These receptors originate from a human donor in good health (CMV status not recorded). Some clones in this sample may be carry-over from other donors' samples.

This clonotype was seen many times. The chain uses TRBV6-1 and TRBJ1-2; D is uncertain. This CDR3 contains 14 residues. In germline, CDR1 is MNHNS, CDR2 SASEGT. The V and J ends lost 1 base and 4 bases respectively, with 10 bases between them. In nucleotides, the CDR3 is TGTGCCAGCAGTGAAGAATTCTTGGCCTATGGCTACACCTTC. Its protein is CASSEEFLAYGYTF.

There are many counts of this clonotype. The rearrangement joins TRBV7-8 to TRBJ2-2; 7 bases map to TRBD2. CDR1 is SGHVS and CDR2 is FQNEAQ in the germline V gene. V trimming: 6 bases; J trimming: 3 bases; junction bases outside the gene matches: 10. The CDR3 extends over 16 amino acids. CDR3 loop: CASSPRLAPDTGELFF. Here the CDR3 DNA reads TGTGCCAGCAGTCCAAGACTAGCTCCCGACACCGGGGAGCTGTTTTTT.

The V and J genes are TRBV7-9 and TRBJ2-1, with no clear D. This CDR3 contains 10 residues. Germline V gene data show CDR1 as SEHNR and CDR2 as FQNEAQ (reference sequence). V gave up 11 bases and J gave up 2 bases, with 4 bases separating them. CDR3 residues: CASAYNEQFF. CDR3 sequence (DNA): TGTGCCTCCGCCTACAATGAGCAGTTCTTC.

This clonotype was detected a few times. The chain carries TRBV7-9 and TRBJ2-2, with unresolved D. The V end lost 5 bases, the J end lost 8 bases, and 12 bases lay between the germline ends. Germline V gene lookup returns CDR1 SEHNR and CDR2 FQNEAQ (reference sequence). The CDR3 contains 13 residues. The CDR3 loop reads CASSPFAGGELFF. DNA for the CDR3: TGTGCCAGCAGCCCATTCGCCGGAGGGGAGCTGTTTTTT.

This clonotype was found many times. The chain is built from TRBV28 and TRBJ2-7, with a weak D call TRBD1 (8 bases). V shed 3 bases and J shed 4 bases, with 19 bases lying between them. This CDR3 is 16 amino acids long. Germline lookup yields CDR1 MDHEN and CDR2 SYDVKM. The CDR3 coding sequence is TGTGCCAGCAGTTTGGGGGGGGACAGGTTTCGGTACGAGCAGTACTTC. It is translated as CASSLGGDRFRYEQYF. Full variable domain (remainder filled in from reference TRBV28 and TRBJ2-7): DVKVTQSSRYLVKRTGEKVFLECVQDMDHENMFWYRQDPGLGLRLIYFSYDVKMKEKGDIPEGYSVSREKKERFSLILESASTNQTSMYLCASSLGGDRFRYEQYFGPGTRLTVT.

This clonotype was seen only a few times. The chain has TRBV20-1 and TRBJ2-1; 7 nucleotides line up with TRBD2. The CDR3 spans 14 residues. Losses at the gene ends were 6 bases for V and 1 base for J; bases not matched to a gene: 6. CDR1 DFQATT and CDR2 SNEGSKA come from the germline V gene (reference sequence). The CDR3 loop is CSAQTSASYNEQFF. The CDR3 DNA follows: TGCAGTGCGCAAACTAGCGCTTCCTACAATGAGCAGTTCTTC.

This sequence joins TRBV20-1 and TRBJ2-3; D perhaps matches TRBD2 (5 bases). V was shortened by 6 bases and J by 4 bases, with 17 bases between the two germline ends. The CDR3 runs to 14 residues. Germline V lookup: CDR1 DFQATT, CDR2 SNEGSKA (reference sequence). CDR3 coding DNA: TGCAGTGCCGCGACTGTAGCGAGCCCAGATACGCAGTATTTT. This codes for CSAATVASPDTQYF.

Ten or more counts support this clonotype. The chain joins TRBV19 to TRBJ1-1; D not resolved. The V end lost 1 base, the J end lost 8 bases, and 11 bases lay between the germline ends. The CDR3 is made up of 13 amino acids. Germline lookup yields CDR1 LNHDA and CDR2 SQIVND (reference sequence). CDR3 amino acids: CASSIGPRTEAFF. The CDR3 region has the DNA TGTGCCAGTAGTATAGGCCCAAGGACCGAAGCTTTCTTT.

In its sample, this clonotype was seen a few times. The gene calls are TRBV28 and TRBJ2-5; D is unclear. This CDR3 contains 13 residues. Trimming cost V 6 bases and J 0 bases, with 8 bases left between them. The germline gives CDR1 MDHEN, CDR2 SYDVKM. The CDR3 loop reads CASSPLDQETQYF. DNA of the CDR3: TGTGCCAGCAGCCCCCTGGACCAAGAGACCCAGTACTTC.

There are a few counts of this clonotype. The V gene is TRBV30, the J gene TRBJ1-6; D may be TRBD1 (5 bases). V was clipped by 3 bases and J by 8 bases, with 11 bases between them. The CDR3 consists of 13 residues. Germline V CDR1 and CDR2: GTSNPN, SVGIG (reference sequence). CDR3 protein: CAWRSRADSPLHF. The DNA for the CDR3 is TGTGCCTGGAGGAGCAGGGCGGATTCACCCCTCCACTTT.

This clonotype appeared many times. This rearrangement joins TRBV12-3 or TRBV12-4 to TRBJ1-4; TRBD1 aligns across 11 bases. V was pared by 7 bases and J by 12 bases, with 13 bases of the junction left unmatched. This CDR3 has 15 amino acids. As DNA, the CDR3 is TGTGCCAGCACCCCGCAAGGGACAGGGGGAGTTCAACTGTTTTTT. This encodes CASTPQGTGGVQLFF.

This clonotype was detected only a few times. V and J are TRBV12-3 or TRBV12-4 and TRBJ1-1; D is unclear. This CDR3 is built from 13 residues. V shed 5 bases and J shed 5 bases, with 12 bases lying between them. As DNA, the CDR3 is TGTGCCAGCAGTCCAGCCAGTGCGACTGAAGCTTTCTTT. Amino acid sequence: CASSPASATEAFF.

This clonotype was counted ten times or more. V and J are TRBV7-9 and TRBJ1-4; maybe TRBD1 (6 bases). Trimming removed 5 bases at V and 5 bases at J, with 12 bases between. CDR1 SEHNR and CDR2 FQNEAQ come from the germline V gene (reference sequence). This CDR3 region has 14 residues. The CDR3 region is CASSRTTGNEKLFF. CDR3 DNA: TGTGCCAGCAGCCGAACGACAGGCAATGAAAAACTGTTTTTT. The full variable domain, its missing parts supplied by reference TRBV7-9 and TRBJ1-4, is DTGVSQNPRHKITKRGQNVTFRCDPISEHNRLYWYRQTLGQGPEFLTYFQNEAQLEKSRLLSDRFSAERPKGSFSTLEIQRTEQGDSAMYLCASSRTTGNEKLFFGSGTQLSVL.

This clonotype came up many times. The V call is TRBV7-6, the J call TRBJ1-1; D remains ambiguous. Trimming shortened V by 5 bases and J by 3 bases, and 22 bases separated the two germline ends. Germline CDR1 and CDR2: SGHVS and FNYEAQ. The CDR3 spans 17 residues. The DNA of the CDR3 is TGTGCCAGCAGCCCAGGTCTTGGGCAGCTTAGGGACACTGAAGCTTTCTTT. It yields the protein CASSPGLGQLRDTEAFF.

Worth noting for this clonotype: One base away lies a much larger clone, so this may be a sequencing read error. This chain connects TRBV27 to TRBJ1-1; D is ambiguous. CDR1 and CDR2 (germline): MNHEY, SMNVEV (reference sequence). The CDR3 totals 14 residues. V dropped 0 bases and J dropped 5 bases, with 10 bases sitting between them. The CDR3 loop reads CASSLSPGRTEAFF. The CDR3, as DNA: TGTGCCAGCAGTTTATCACCCGGACGGACTGAAGCTTTCTTT.

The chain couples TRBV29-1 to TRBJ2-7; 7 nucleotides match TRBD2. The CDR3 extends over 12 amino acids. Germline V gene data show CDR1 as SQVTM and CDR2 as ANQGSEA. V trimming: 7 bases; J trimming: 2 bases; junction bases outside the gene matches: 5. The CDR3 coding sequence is TGCAGCGGGGGGGGAGGGCCCTACGAGCAGTACTTC. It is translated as CSGGGGPYEQYF.

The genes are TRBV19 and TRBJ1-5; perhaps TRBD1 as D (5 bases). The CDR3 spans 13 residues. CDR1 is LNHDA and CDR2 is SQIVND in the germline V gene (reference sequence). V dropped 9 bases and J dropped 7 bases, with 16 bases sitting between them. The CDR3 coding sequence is TGTGCCAGCAGACAACCCGGGGGGCAGCCCCAGCATTTT. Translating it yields CASRQPGGQPQHF.

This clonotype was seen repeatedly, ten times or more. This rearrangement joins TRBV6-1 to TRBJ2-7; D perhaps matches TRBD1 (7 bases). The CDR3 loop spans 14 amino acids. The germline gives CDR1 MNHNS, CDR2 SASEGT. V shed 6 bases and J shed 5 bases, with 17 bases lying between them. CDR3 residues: CASSLQGGVDEQYF. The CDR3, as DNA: TGTGCCAGCAGCCTTCAGGGGGGCGTCGACGAGCAGTACTTC.

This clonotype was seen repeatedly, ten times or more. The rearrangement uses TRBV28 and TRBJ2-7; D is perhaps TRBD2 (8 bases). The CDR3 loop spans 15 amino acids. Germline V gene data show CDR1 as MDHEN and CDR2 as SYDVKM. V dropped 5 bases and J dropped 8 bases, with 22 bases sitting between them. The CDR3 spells CASSPQGGTRYQQYF. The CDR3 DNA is TGTGCCAGCAGTCCCCAGGGGGGGACTAGGTACCAGCAGTACTTC.

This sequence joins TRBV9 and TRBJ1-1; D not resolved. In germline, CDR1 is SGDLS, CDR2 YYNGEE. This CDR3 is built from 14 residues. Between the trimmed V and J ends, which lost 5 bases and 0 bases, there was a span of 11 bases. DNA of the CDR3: TGTGCCAGCAGTTTTAGACTGCTGAACACTGAAGCTTTCTTT. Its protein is CASSFRLLNTEAFF.

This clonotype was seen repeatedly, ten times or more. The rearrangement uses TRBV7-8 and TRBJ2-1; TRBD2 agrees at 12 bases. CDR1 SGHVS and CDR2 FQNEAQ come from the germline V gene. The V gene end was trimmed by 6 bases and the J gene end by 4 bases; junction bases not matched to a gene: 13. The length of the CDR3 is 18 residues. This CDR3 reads CASRRTRTSGEKYNEQFF. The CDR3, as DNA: TGTGCCAGCAGGAGAACCCGGACTAGCGGGGAGAAATACAATGAGCAGTTCTTC.

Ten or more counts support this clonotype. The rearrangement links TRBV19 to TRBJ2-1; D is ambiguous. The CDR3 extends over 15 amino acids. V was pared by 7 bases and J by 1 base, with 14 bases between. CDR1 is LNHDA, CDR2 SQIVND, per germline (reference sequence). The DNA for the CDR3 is TGTGCCAGTACCCCATGGGGTCGTTCCTACAATGAGCAGTTCTTC. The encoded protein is CASTPWGRSYNEQFF.

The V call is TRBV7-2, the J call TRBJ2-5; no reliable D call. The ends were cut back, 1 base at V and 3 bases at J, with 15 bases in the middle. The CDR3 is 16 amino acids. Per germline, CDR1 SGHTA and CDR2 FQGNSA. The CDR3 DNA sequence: TGTGCCAGCAGCTTAGATTATGTCGGGCACAAAGAGACCCAGTACTTC. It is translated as CASSLDYVGHKETQYF.

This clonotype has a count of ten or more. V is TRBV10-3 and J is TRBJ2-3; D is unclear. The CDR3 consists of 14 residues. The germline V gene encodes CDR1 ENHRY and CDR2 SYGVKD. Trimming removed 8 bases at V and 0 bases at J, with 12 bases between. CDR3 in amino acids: CAISDLPSTDTQYF. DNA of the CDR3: TGTGCCATCTCGGACCTCCCTAGCACAGATACGCAGTATTTT.

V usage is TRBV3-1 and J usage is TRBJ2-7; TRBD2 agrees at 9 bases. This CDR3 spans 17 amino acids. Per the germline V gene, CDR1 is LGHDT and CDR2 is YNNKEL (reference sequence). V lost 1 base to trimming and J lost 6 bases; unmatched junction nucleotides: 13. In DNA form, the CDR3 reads TGTGCCAGCAGCCAAGCTGTACTAGCGGGCAGAGGATTCGAGCAGTACTTC. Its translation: CASSQAVLAGRGFEQYF.

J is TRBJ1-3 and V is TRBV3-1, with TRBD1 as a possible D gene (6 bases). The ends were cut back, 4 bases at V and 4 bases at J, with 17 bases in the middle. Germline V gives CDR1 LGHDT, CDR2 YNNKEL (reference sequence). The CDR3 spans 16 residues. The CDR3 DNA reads TGTGCCAGCAGCCCGACAGGTATTGACTCGGGAAACACCATATATTTT. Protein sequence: CASSPTGIDSGNTIYF.

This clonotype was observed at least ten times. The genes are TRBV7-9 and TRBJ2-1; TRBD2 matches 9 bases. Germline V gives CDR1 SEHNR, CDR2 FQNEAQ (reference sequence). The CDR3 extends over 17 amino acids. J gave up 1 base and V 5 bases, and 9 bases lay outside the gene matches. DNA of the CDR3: TGTGCCAGCAGCCCCCCTGGTAGCGGGAGTTCCTACAATGAGCAGTTCTTC. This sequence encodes CASSPPGSGSSYNEQFF.

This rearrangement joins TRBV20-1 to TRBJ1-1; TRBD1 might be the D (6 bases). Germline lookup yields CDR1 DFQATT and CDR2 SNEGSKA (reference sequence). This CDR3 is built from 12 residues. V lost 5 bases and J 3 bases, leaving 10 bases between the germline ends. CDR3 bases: TGCAGTGCTTACAGGGAGGACACTGAAGCTTTCTTT. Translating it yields CSAYREDTEAFF.

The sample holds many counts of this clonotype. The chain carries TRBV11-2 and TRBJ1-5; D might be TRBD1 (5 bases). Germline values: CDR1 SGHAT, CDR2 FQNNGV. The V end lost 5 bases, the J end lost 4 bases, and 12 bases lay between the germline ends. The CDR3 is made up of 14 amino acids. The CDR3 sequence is CASSRGDLNQPQHF. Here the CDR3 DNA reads TGTGCCAGCAGCAGGGGAGATCTAAATCAGCCCCAGCATTTT. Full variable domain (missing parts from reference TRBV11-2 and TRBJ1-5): EAGVAQSPRYKIIEKRQSVAFWCNPISGHATLYWYQQILGQGPKLLIQFQNNGVVDDSQLPKDRFSAERLKGVDSTLKIQPAKLEDSAVYLCASSRGDLNQPQHFGDGTRLSIL.

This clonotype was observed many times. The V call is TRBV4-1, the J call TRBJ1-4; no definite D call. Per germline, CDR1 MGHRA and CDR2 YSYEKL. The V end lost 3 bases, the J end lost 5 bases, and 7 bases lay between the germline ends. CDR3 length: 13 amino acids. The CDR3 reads CASSQDWNEKLFF. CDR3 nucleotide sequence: TGCGCCAGCAGCCAGGATTGGAATGAAAAACTGTTTTTT.

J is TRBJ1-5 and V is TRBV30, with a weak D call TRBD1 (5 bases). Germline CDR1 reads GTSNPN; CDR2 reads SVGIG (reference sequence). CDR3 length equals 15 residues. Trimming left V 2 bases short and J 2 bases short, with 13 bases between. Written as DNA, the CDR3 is TGTGCCTGGAGTCCGACGGGACGGGGCAATCAGCCCCAGCATTTT. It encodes CAWSPTGRGNQPQHF.

DNA for the CDR3: TGTGCCAGCAGCCCCGCCGGACTAGCGGGAGGGTACGAGCAGTACTTC. Encoded protein: CASSPAGLAGGYEQYF. The chain joins TRBV5-5 to TRBJ2-7, with 15 bases that match TRBD2. V lost 4 bases to trimming and J lost 4 bases; unmatched junction nucleotides: 6. Germline V gives CDR1 SGHKS, CDR2 YYEKEE (reference sequence). This CDR3 region has 16 residues.